This T cell receptor (beta chain) was profiled in a study of technical replicates of blood from a handful of donors. With 0 bases clipped from V and 2 bases from J, the junction kept 12 bases outside the gene matches. The CDR3 loop spans 18 amino acids. Per germline, CDR1 SGHNT and CDR2 YYREEE (reference sequence). This clone is a singleton in its sample. Assay: immunoSEQ multiplex PCR; the TCRdb copy retains only in-frame clones and omits some. The sample has 7,500 to 9,000 clones, roughly 90% seen once; the top ten hold 9.5% to 13%. Sequencing was carried out using PBMCs. J is TRBJ2-3 and V is TRBV5-4, with 7 positions matching TRBD2. This clonotype was sampled from a human donor in good health. CDR3 sequence (DNA): TGTGCCAGCAGCTTGGGGCTAGCGGCCAGCCGTAACACAGATACGCAGTATTTT. It translates to CASSLGLAASRNTDTQYF.